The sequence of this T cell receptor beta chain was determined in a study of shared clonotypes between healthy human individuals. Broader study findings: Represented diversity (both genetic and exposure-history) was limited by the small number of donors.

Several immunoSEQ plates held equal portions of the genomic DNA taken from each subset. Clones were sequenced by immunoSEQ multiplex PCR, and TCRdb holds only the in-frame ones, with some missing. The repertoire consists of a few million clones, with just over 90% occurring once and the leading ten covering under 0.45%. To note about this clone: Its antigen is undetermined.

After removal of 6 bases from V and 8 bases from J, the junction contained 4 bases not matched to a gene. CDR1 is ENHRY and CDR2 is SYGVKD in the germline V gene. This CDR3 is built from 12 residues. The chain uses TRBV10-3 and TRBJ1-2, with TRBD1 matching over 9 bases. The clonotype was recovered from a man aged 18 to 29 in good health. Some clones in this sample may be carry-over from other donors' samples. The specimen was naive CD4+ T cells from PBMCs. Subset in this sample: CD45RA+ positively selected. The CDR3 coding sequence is TGTGCCATCAGCCGGGACAGGGTGGGCTACACCTTC. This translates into CAISRDRVGYTF.